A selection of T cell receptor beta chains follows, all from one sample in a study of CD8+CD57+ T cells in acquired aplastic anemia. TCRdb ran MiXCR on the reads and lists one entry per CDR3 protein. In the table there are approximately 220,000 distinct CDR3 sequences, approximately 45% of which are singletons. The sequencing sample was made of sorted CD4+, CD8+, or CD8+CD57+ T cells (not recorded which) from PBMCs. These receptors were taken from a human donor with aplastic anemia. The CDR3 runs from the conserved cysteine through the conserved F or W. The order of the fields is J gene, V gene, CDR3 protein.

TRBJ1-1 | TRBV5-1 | CASRQQSGGHTEAFF
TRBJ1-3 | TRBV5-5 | CASSLDLGGGNTIYF
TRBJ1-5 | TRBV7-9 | CASASRQGVQPQHF
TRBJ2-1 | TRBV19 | CASSIRDTSYNEQFF
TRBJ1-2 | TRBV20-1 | CSAPTRNTNYGYTF
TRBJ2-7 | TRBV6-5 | CASSVPNEQYF
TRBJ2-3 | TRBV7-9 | CAIPGPAGDTQYF
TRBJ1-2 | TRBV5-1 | CASSFREQGGYTF
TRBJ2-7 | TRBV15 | CATSSYSVGQGDLYEQYF
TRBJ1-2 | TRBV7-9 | CASSKAEDRGGYAF
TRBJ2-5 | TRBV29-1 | CSVAIAGPQETQYF
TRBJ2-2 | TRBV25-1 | CASSVRDRDTGELFF
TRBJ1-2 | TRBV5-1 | CASSNRVGYTF
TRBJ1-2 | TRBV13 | CASRFGDSPLVDYGYTF
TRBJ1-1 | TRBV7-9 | CASSLFQGEVTEAFF
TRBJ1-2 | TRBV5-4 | CASSVDRVPNYGYTF
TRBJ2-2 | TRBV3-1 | CASSQDQRARELFF
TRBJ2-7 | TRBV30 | CAWSVSGGSPHEQYF
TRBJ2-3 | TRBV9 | CASSGTGVDTQYF
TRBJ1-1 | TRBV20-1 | CSARDSTSPRAEAFF
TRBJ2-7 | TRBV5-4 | CASSLEGSYEQYF
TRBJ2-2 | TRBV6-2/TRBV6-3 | CASSATSGDGSWELFF
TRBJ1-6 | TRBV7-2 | CASSGSRGNNSPLHF
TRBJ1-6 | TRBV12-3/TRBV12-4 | CASSRGQGASYNSPLHF
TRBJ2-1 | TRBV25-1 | CASRGSEGNEQFF
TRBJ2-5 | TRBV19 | CASSKDRGQETQYF
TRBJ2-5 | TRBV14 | CASSPSPPSGLLPQETQYF
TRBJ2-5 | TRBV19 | CASSMGLLSNQPQYF
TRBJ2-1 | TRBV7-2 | CASSLDGNEQFF
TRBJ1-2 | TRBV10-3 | CAIRRTSGYTF
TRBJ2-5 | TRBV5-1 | CASSLTGPETQYF
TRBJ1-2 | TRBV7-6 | CASSQTNPGGYTF
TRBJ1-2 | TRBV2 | CASQGRLNYGYTF
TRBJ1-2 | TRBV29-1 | CSVGGAANPQDYGYTF
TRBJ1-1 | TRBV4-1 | CASSQERLRHHHLNTEALF
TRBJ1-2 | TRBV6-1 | CASSEGGYTF
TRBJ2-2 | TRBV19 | CASTATGELFF
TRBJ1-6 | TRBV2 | CASREGPYNSPLHF
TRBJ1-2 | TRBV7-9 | CASSPAQVGYTF
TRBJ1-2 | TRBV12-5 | CASARIGVGGYTF
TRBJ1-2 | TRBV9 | CASSVGGQKSNYGYTF
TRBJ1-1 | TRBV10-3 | CAISESSTGPTEAFF